This T cell receptor beta chain was retrieved from a study of multiple sclerosis patients with progressive multifocal leukoencephalopathy (dated by TCRdb to the late 2010s). Broadly, across the study: Roughly 5 natalizumab-treated MS patients who did not develop PML were used as controls and were sampled longitudinally. From before therapy, through 6 and 12 months, up to PML onset, two natalizumab-treated patients who later developed PML were tracked longitudinally. The study was designed to detect JC virus-specific or public T-cell expansions arising at the time of PML onset. Peripheral T and B cells were examined in MS patients who developed PML (4 under natalizumab, 1 after alemtuzumab) and in treated patients who did not develop PML.

The sample's time point label, decoded: before natalizumab initiation. Interferon beta had previously been received by all listed patients, and all PML patients were female. Blood samples for T0 were taken before the first natalizumab infusion. Ficoll-Hypaque density gradient centrifugation was used to isolate peripheral blood mononuclear cells. Taken from the germline V gene (reference sequence), the CDR1 and CDR2 loops are MNHEY and SMNVEV. At the junction V is shortened by 3 bases and J by 7 bases; bases outside the gene matches: 3. The CDR3, cysteine through phenylalanine, is 14 amino acids long. Only the CDR3 part of the read is kept: 42 bases, read in frame from the first base. Points the paper makes about the study in general: Most PML patients had lower normalized Shannon entropy, suggesting less diverse TRB repertoires, while values in the natalizumab-treated controls sat near 1. When PML developed, no shared TRBV or TRBJ gene usage and no preferred TRBV-TRBJ pairings were found. Analysis was limited to peripheral blood, even though cerebrospinal fluid or brain lymphocytes might be more informative for natalizumab-associated PML. Only PML patients had TRB clones above 0.5% frequency, but the clones expanded at PML onset were already present before and during natalizumab therapy. Given the small, descriptive cohort, it remained unclear whether the study findings reflect JC virus infection or general immunocompromise.

Comment on this clone: The antigen it recognizes is unknown. The record has no base qualities; no much larger clone is one base away.

The immunoSEQ two-step multiplex PCR at survey-level depth was used to amplify TRB CDR3 regions from genomic DNA. Synthetic inline TR CDR3 controls covering all V-J pairings were spiked into each PCR so that template counts could be estimated and amplification bias removed. Reads were processed so that amplification and sequencing bias were reduced, and quantification was performed against synthetic TR CDR3 analogs. The source study handled its data this way. Raw data were processed in ImmunoSEQ Analyzer, removing out-of-frame sequences and CDR3s with stop codons, and genes were named by IMGT nomenclature. Normalized Shannon entropy, defined as 1 minus Pielou's evenness, served as the summary measure of repertoire diversity. Two TRB sequences were counted as identical only if the two sequences had the same V gene, J gene and CDR3. Public PML clonotypes were defined as CDR3s shared by two or more PML-onset samples but absent from earlier samples, from controls, and from public databases. Position-by-position CDR3 amino acid composition was analyzed in Skylign with the observed count method. In its TCRdb copy, this immuneACCESS table keeps in-frame sequences only and misses some clones. Where compared with another copy, unresolved V genes explain less than half of these, and the others have no known cause. That table supplies the V and J calls and clone size; D and trimming were determined from the DNA. This sample holds roughly 28,000 clones; roughly 91% were observed only once. Approximately 1% of the sample comes from the top ten.

The chain uses TRBV27 and TRBJ1-6; 7 junctional bases match TRBD1. Sequences were obtained from PBMCs. This sequence originates from a human donor with multiple sclerosis. The sequence in DNA is TGTGCCAGCAGTTTTCCAGGGGGGAATTCACCCCTCCACTTT. It translates to CASSFPGGNSPLHF.